These 20 T cell receptor beta chains came from one sample sequenced in a study of shared clonotypes between healthy human individuals. TCRdb's table, derived via immunoSEQ multiplex PCR, lists solely in-frame clones and lacks some. The table includes about 1.1 million clones, approximately 80% detected once. Material for sequencing was memory CD4+ T cells from PBMCs. Sample subset: CD45RA-negative fraction. Receptor source: a man between 18 and 29 years old in good health. Some clones in this sample may be carry-over from other donors' samples.

This chain joins TRBV2 and TRBJ2-5; perhaps D is TRBD1 or TRBD2 (5 bases each). This CDR3 contains 17 residues. Per germline, CDR1 SNHLY and CDR2 FYNNEI. V lost 6 bases and J 1 base, leaving 21 bases between the germline ends. CDR3 residues: CASRRDGILGPQETQYF. The CDR3 bases are TGTGCCAGCAGACGGGACGGGATCCTTGGACCCCAAGAGACCCAGTACTTC. Combining the CDR3 with reference TRBV2 and TRBJ2-5 gives the whole variable domain EPEVTQTPSHQVTQMGQEVILRCVPISNHLYFYWYRQILGQKVEFLVSFYNNEISEKSEIFDDQFSVERPDGSNFTLKIRSTKLEDSAMYFCASRRDGILGPQETQYFGPGTRLLVL.

This chain uses TRBV7-2 with TRBJ2-3, with 14 positions matching TRBD2. This CDR3 comprises 17 residues. Looked up from germline, CDR1 is SGHTA and CDR2 is FQGNSA. The V gene end was trimmed by 1 base and the J gene end by 9 bases; junction bases not matched to a gene: 9. Here the CDR3 reads CASSLGGTSGSKVTQYF. CDR3 coding DNA: TGTGCCAGCAGCTTAGGAGGGACTAGCGGGAGTAAAGTGACGCAGTATTTT.

The gene calls are TRBV6-5 and TRBJ1-3; D is ambiguous. Germline CDR1 reads MNHEY; CDR2 reads SVGAGI. The CDR3 runs 12 residues. The V gene lost 5 bases and the J gene lost 4 bases, with 6 bases spanning the gap. CDR3 protein: CASSTRGNTIYF. The CDR3 region has the DNA TGTGCCAGCAGTACCCGCGGAAACACCATATATTTT.

This clone was recorded only once. The J gene is TRBJ2-2, the V gene TRBV5-4; no reliable D call. The germline CDR1 and CDR2 sequences are SGHNT and YYREEE (reference sequence). This CDR3 has 14 amino acids. V gave up 4 bases and J gave up 2 bases, with 9 bases separating them. In nucleotides, the CDR3 is TGTGCCAGCAGCACCGATCCTAACACCGGGGAGCTGTTTTTT. It encodes CASSTDPNTGELFF.

A word on this clone: In the same sample, other DNA sequences code for this CDR3. The chain employs TRBV7-2 and TRBJ2-3, with D uncertain. With 4 bases removed from V and 0 bases from J, the gap between germline ends came to 2 bases. There are 12 residues in the CDR3. Germline lookup yields CDR1 SGHTA and CDR2 FQGNSA. The CDR3 sequence is CASSYSTDTQYF. The CDR3 DNA reads TGTGCCAGCAGCTATAGCACAGATACGCAGTATTTT.

J is TRBJ1-5 and V is TRBV19; no definite D call. CDR1 and CDR2 (germline): LNHDA, SQIVND (reference sequence). V dropped 1 base and J dropped 6 bases, with 22 bases sitting between them. The CDR3 length is 18 residues. The CDR3, as DNA: TGTGCCAGTAGTATAGCCTCTCGAGGAGGGCGGGAGGTTCAGCCCCAGCATTTT. Translating gives CASSIASRGGREVQPQHF. The full variable domain, rest sourced from reference TRBV19 and TRBJ1-5, is DGGITQSPKYLFRKEGQNVTLSCEQNLNHDAMYWYRQDPGQGLRLIYYSQIVNDFQKGDIAEGYSVSREKKESFPLTVTSAQKNPTAFYLCASSIASRGGREVQPQHFGDGTRLSIL.

The gene calls are TRBV27 and TRBJ1-3; D uncertain. The CDR3 contains 17 residues. V lost 0 bases and J 0 bases, leaving 12 bases between the germline ends. The germline V gene has CDR1 MNHEY and CDR2 SMNVEV (reference sequence). The CDR3 region is CASSLSQSGPSGNTIYF. The CDR3 DNA follows: TGTGCCAGCAGTTTATCCCAAAGCGGCCCCTCTGGAAACACCATATATTTT.

The chain carries TRBV5-6 and TRBJ2-2; D might be TRBD1 (5 bases). Trimming left V 3 bases short and J 6 bases short, with 21 bases between. This CDR3 has 17 amino acids. Germline loops: CDR1 SGHDT, CDR2 YYEEEE. The CDR3 region is CASSSFSQVQVPGELFF. DNA for the CDR3: TGTGCCAGCAGCTCGTTCAGCCAAGTACAGGTGCCCGGGGAGCTGTTTTTT.

V usage is TRBV15 and J usage is TRBJ1-4, with no clear D. This CDR3 is built from 15 residues. From germline, CDR1 is LNHNV and CDR2 YYDKDF (reference sequence). V shed 3 bases and J shed 8 bases, with 16 bases lying between them. The CDR3 is CATSSRGALGEKLFF. For the CDR3, the DNA is TGTGCCACCAGCAGTCGGGGTGCCCTAGGGGAAAAACTGTTTTTT.

The rearrangement uses TRBV18 and TRBJ2-3, with D uncertain. The CDR3 totals 11 residues. V was pared by 4 bases and J by 4 bases, with 3 bases between. From germline, CDR1 is KGHSH and CDR2 LQKENI. CDR3 nucleotide sequence: TGTGCCAGCTCACAGGCAGATACGCAGTATTTT. Its protein product is CASSQADTQYF.

The chain recombines TRBV7-2 with TRBJ1-3; no clear D. Trimming stripped 3 bases from V and 2 bases from J, with 8 bases between. The CDR3 length is 14 residues. The germline V gene encodes CDR1 SGHTA and CDR2 FQGNSA. CDR3 loop: CASSFYGPGNTIYF. DNA of the CDR3: TGTGCCAGCAGCTTTTACGGACCTGGAAACACCATATATTTT.

The chain uses TRBV21-1 and TRBJ1-2. TRBV21-1 is deemed a pseudogene. The CDR3 loop spans 16 amino acids. The CDR3 DNA reads TGTGCCACCAAGGGCGGGATCCGATCGGGGAACTATGGCTACACCTTC. Its translation is CATKGGIRSGNYGYTF.

This chain joins TRBV29-1 and TRBJ1-1; D uncertain. The CDR3 length is 11 residues. Germline CDR1 SQVTM, CDR2 ANQGSEA. V lost 8 bases and J lost 6, with 13 bases in between. CDR3 sequence reads: CSCSIRAEAFF. The CDR3 DNA sequence: TGCAGCTGCTCTATTCGGGCTGAAGCTTTCTTT.

This chain joins TRBV7-2 and TRBJ2-6; TRBD1 aligns across 10 bases. Germline V lookup: CDR1 SGHTA, CDR2 FQGNSA. The J segment lost 3 bases and the V segment lost 5 bases, leaving 7 bases of the junction unmatched. This CDR3 has 17 residues. The CDR3 spells CASSPSGQGFGANVLTF. CDR3 bases: TGTGCCAGCAGCCCCTCGGGACAGGGGTTTGGGGCCAACGTCCTGACTTTC.

J is TRBJ2-5 and V is TRBV5-5; D is unresolved. There are 16 residues in the CDR3. Looked up from germline, CDR1 is SGHKS and CDR2 is YYEKEE (reference sequence). Trimming removed 4 bases at V and 2 bases at J, with 18 bases between. CDR3 coding DNA: TGTGCCAGCAGCCACACGGCCGGGCCCCTTCAAGAGACCCAGTACTTC. This sequence encodes CASSHTAGPLQETQYF.

The gene calls are TRBV14 and TRBJ2-7, with TRBD2 matching over 7 bases. The germline V gene has CDR1 SGHDN and CDR2 FVKESK. The V and J ends lost 3 bases and 2 bases, in that order; junction bases with no gene match: 4. The CDR3 totals 14 residues. The chain's CDR3 is CASSQGTTPYEQYF. CDR3 nucleotide sequence: TGTGCCAGCAGCCAGGGGACTACCCCCTACGAGCAGTACTTC.

The rearrangement joins TRBV5-1 to TRBJ2-2; D is perhaps TRBD1 (6 bases). Trimming removed 0 bases at V and 5 bases at J, with 8 bases between. The CDR3 has 14 amino acids. From germline, CDR1 is SGHRS and CDR2 YFSETQ. The CDR3 region has the DNA TGCGCCAGCAGCTTGGCCAGGGGAACCGGGGAGCTGTTTTTT. Encoded protein: CASSLARGTGELFF.

The chain uses TRBV7-9 and TRBJ2-3, with D tentatively TRBD2 (5 bases). The CDR3 runs to 14 residues. Trimming took off 4 bases at V and 3 bases at J, with 11 bases between the two ends. CDR1 and CDR2 from the germline V gene are SEHNR and FQNEAQ (reference sequence). The CDR3 DNA reads as TGTGCCAGCAGCTCCTTACTAGGGACAGATACGCAGTATTTT. This gives the protein CASSSLLGTDTQYF. Drawing the rest from reference TRBV7-9 and TRBJ2-3, the complete variable domain is DTGVSQNPRHKITKRGQNVTFRCDPISEHNRLYWYRQTLGQGPEFLTYFQNEAQLEKSRLLSDRFSAERPKGSFSTLEIQRTEQGDSAMYLCASSSLLGTDTQYFGPGTRLTVL.

This clone was seen just once. The chain joins TRBV5-6 to TRBJ2-2, with 11 bases that match TRBD2. The CDR3 sequence is 17 residues long. V shed 3 bases and J 7 bases; nucleotides not matched to a gene: 11. CDR1 and CDR2 (germline): SGHDT, YYEEEE. DNA of the CDR3: TGTGCCAGCAGCTCCCTCGGTACGCTAGCGGGAGGCGGGGAGCTGTTTTTT. Residues: CASSSLGTLAGGGELFF.

The chain joins TRBV7-9 to TRBJ2-1; TRBD2 matches 7 bases. Trimming removed 5 bases from V and 8 bases from J; junction bases left unmatched: 18. Germline loops: CDR1 SEHNR, CDR2 FQNEAQ (reference sequence). This CDR3 has 17 amino acids. Here the CDR3 DNA reads TGTGCCAGCAGCCCCTTGAAGGTGTGGGAGGGCCGCGATGAGCAGTTCTTC. This codes for CASSPLKVWEGRDEQFF.